This T cell receptor beta chain was recovered during a study of identical twins (dated by TCRdb to about 2016). Turning to the overall study: To test whether fetal clonotypes persist, this study deep-sequenced TCR alpha and beta repertoires from monozygotic twins, from unrelated adults of various ages, and from cord blood. To rule out contamination, the twin experiments were replicated at different times with different library preparation protocols. Findings and caveats that apply to the study as a whole: Abundant cord blood beta clonotypes carried fewer insertions; young adult naive repertoires showed a weaker similar trend, while memory repertoires showed none. Compared with coincidental sharing between unrelated individuals, out-of-frame TCR alpha sequences shared between twins had an excess of sequences with low generation probability. In monozygotic twins, recombination models systematically underestimated out-of-frame TCR alpha sharing, but the models matched the sharing seen between unrelated individuals. In beta out-of-frame sequences, excess twin sharing was weaker, because having fewer shared sequences lowered the signal-to-noise ratio. Invariant T cells such as MAIT and iNKT could partly confound zero-insertion analyses, though diverse VJ usage argued against this for most clonotypes. Because the same donors could not be followed over many years, the conclusions depended on cross-sectional statistical analysis.

Only healthy Caucasian donors were included. The twin cohort comprised three pairs of female monozygotic twins, all aged roughly 18 to 30 years. RNA for TCR libraries was isolated from peripheral blood mononuclear cells. The protocol used for the library was 5' RACE. Reads for this sample came from an Illumina HiSeq 2000. A universal primer binding site was added through template switching, and the final cDNA carried a unique molecular identifier so that TCR cDNA molecules could be counted accurately. Specific primers in the conserved constant-segment region were used to synthesize first-strand cDNA for TCR alpha and beta chains. To control for contamination, every cDNA library carried two barcodes: a SMART-Mk sample barcode plus Illumina barcodes. TruSeq adapter sequences, together with Illumina sample barcodes, were added in two successive PCR steps. TCR alpha and beta cDNA libraries were sequenced on the Illumina HiSeq platform with custom primers. In the source study's methods: Raw reads were processed with MiGEC to extract unique molecular identifiers, and MiXCR was used to determine CDR3 positions. Recombination models were inferred per individual with the repgenHMM and IGoR tools using an EM algorithm. Shared clonotype analysis was performed with the tcR package in R, normalizing sharing by the product of cloneset sizes. Out-of-frame nonproductive sequences were analyzed to study raw recombination free of thymic and clonal selection effects. TCRdb trimmed public reads at Q25 via fastp, called clones via MiXCR and kept in-frame beta chains. Each CDR3 protein appears once, grouped with its most common genes and DNA. TCRdb's processing, not the study's, gives the V and J calls here. The table for this sample lists about 720,000 distinct CDR3 sequences; 15% to 20% of them were counted only once. The top ten hold over 10% of the sample.

Regarding this clonotype: Its antigen remains unidentified. Base qualities were left out, and no much larger clone turns up one base away.

A further study also used this sample, focusing on T cells expressing NK-cell markers. As the second paper documents: Three sorted T-cell subsets (CD3+CD56+NKG2C+, CD3+CD56+NKG2C- and CD3+CD56-NKG2C+) from eight donors had their TCR beta-chain repertoires profiled. Among the eight sequenced donors, only one was HCMV-seronegative, while the other seven were HCMV-seropositive. To restrict sorting to alphabetaTCR-expressing T cells, an anti-gammadeltaTCR antibody was added in several experiments. For six donors, the dominant CD3+CD56+NKG2C+ clonotypes were among the top 10 CD8+ clonotypes and accounted for roughly 1.0-7.5% of CD8+ T cells. Those dominant clonotypes were again the most abundant among CD3+CD56-NKG2C+ cells in a few donors, at about 25-65%. It remained unclear whether the expanded NKG2C-expressing T cell clones were specific for HCMV antigens. The eight sequenced donors were randomly selected healthy volunteers, three men and five women. To determine HCMV serostatus, a commercial ELISA kit was used to detect HCMV-specific IgG in serum. For roughly 6 donors, bulk peripheral blood T-cell repertoires were also sequenced from unsorted PBMC. MIGEC was used to demultiplex reads and group the reads by UMI, and MiTCR was used to assemble and quantify clonotypes. To exclude erroneous sequences, any TCR cDNA sequence not supported by at least two reads was discarded. The tcR package was used for downstream repertoire analysis, and clonotypes were matched between fractions using CDR3 nucleotide sequence together with V segment. Antigen specificity was annotated against VDJdb with VDJmatch, allowing one amino acid substitution in CDR3.

Source material: PBMCs. The sequence came from a young woman in good health.

The DNA reads as follows: TGCGCCAGCACCACCGGGGGCACCTACGAGCAGTACTTC. This encodes CASTTGGTYEQYF. Recombination linked TRBV10-2 to TRBJ2-7; the D gene is possibly TRBD1 or TRBD2, each agreeing over 6 bases. Measured from the cysteine to the phenylalanine, the CDR3 is 13 residues long. Left in the record is the CDR3 DNA by itself, 39 bases read in frame from the first base. A distance of 12 bases separates the germline ends of V and J, which lose 7 bases and 2 bases respectively. In the germline V gene, CDR1 corresponds to WSHSY and CDR2 to SAAADI.